A selection of T cell receptor beta chains follows, all from one sample in a study of T cells after yellow fever vaccination. TCRdb fed the 5' RACE reads into MiXCR, producing one record per CDR3 protein. Among about 320,000 distinct CDR3 sequences listed, 9.5% to 15% were seen once. The sample here was CD4+ T cells sorted from PBMCs, taken 15 days after the yellow fever booster vaccination. The receptors come from a man aged 18 to 30 who received the YFV17D yellow fever vaccine. Both conserved end residues are part of each CDR3. Each record gives: V gene, J gene, clone size, D gene, CDR3 protein, CDR3 DNA. The D gene is left open where the match is weak. Clone size is shown for a subset of rows, as once, few, many or a class of expanded clone.

>TRBV20-1|TRBJ2-7|few|TRBD2
CSAPGLAGTYEQYF
TGCAGTGCCCCCGGACTAGCGGGTACCTACGAGCAGTACTTC
>TRBV6-2/TRBV6-3|TRBJ2-7|NA|TRBD1
CASSYSPTRQGVYEQYF
TGTGCCAGCAGTTACTCACCCACCCGACAGGGGGTCTACGAGCAGTACTTC
>TRBV12-3/TRBV12-4|TRBJ2-3|NA|TRBD2
CASSLRTRSPDTQYF
TGTGCCAGCAGTTTAAGGACTAGATCTCCAGATACGCAGTATTTT
>TRBV5-8|TRBJ2-1|many|NA
CASSLLLSGAFF
TGTGCCAGCAGCTTACTTCTATCCGGAGCGTTCTTC
>TRBV20-1|TRBJ2-3|many|TRBD2
CSARDLVGGDTQYF
TGCAGTGCTAGAGATCTGGTCGGGGGGGATACGCAGTATTTT
>TRBV2|TRBJ1-5|NA|NA
CASSENRGENQPQHF
TGTGCCAGCAGTGAGAATCGAGGGGAGAACCAGCCCCAGCATTTT
>TRBV18|TRBJ1-6|NA|NA
CASSGGGKDSPLHF
TGTGCCAGCTCAGGAGGGGGAAAGGATTCACCCCTCCACTTT
>TRBV30|TRBJ1-2|many|NA
CAWSRQAYGYTF
TGTGCCTGGAGCAGGCAGGCATATGGCTACACCTTC
>TRBV20-1|TRBJ1-5|NA|NA
CSAPRGNQPQHF
TGCAGTGCCCCGCGCGGGAATCAGCCCCAGCATTTT
>TRBV7-2|TRBJ2-4|NA|NA
CASSLQGRDIQYF
TGTGCCAGCAGCTTACAGGGGAGGGACATTCAGTACTTC
>TRBV7-2|TRBJ1-5|few|NA
CASSFRLGQPQHF
TGTGCCAGCAGCTTCAGACTAGGTCAGCCCCAGCATTTT
>TRBV5-4|TRBJ2-5|few|TRBD2
CASSSLAGGQETQYF
TGTGCCAGCAGCTCCCTAGCGGGGGGGCAGGAGACCCAGTACTTC